These T cell receptor beta chains were read from a single sample in a study of T-cell reconstitution after alpha-beta-depleted transplantation in children. TCRdb used MiXCR to reprocess the PCR reads, holding one entry per CDR3 protein. Among about 90,000 distinct CDR3 sequences listed, roughly 15% were seen once. The input for sequencing was PBMCs, mostly from graft donor cells, taken 180 days after TCRalphabeta/CD19-depleted stem cell transplant. All receptors derive from a male patient between 2 and 10 years old who had a stem cell transplant for acute lymphoblastic leukemia, so the T cells may come from the graft donor. Each CDR3 is given with its conserved first and last residue. A D gene is named only where the DNA matches it firmly. Clone size is stated in some rows and not others, as once, few, many or a class when expanded.

D: NA; J: TRBJ1-3; size: NA; V: TRBV20-1; DNA: TGCAGTGCTAGAGGTCCGTACCGATCCCCCAACTCTGGAAACACCATATATTTT; CDR3: CSARGPYRSPNSGNTIYF
D: TRBD1; J: TRBJ2-1; size: few; V: TRBV6-1; DNA: TGTGCCAGCAGTCAGGATCCCGGGACAGGTAACAATGAGCAGTTCTTC; CDR3: CASSQDPGTGNNEQFF
D: NA; J: TRBJ1-1; size: NA; V: TRBV6-5; DNA: TGTGCCAGCAGTTTGTGGAGCCATAAGAACACTGAAGCTTTCTTT; CDR3: CASSLWSHKNTEAFF
D: TRBD1; J: TRBJ2-1; size: NA; V: TRBV11-2; DNA: TGTGCCAGCAGATCCGAACCGGGACAGCAATACAATGAGCAGTTCTTC; CDR3: CASRSEPGQQYNEQFF
D: NA; J: TRBJ1-5; size: NA; V: TRBV20-1; DNA: TGCAGTGCTGTGAACCGACAGAGCAATCAGCCCCAGCATTTT; CDR3: CSAVNRQSNQPQHF
D: NA; J: TRBJ1-2; size: NA; V: TRBV5-6; DNA: TGTGCCAGCAGCTTGAATGGTTACTATGGCTACACCTTC; CDR3: CASSLNGYYGYTF
D: TRBD2; J: TRBJ2-3; size: few; V: TRBV14; DNA: TGTGCCAGCAGCCCGACTAGCTCTCTTCGCACAGATACGCAGTATTTT; CDR3: CASSPTSSLRTDTQYF
D: NA; J: TRBJ2-1; size: NA; V: TRBV18; DNA: TGTGCCAGCTCACCACCTGGGACAACTCCCTACAATGAGCAGTTCTTC; CDR3: CASSPPGTTPYNEQFF
D: TRBD1; J: TRBJ2-2; size: many; V: TRBV7-2; DNA: TGTGCCAGCAGCGGACAGGGCCCGAACACCGGGGAGCTGTTTTTT; CDR3: CASSGQGPNTGELFF
D: NA; J: TRBJ2-7; size: NA; V: TRBV4-3; DNA: TGCGCCAGCAGCCAAGGGGTCAGTGCCTACGAGCAGTACTTC; CDR3: CASSQGVSAYEQYF
D: TRBD1; J: TRBJ2-1; size: NA; V: TRBV4-1; DNA: TGCGCCAGCACCCAGGTGACAGGGGTAATTGAGCAGTTCTTC; CDR3: CASTQVTGVIEQFF
D: NA; J: TRBJ2-3; size: many; V: TRBV4-3; DNA: TGCGCCAGCAGCCAAGATTCGGGGGCTGCAGATACGCAGTATTTT; CDR3: CASSQDSGAADTQYF
D: NA; J: TRBJ2-7; size: NA; V: TRBV29-1; DNA: TGCAGCGTTGGAACCCACCTGGACTCCTACGAGCAGTACTTC; CDR3: CSVGTHLDSYEQYF
D: TRBD1; J: TRBJ2-5; size: NA; V: TRBV5-6; DNA: TGTGCCAGCAGCTTGGCCTGGACAGGGAGTAAAGAGACCCAGTACTTC; CDR3: CASSLAWTGSKETQYF
D: NA; J: TRBJ2-1; size: many; V: TRBV20-1; DNA: TGCAGTGCTAGAGAAGGATTCCCCAATATCTTC; CDR3: CSAREGFPNIF
D: TRBD2; J: TRBJ2-5; size: few; V: TRBV19; DNA: TGTGCCAGTAAGCCGGGACTAGCCCAAGAGACCCAGTACTTC; CDR3: CASKPGLAQETQYF
D: TRBD1; J: TRBJ2-7; size: NA; V: TRBV11-2; DNA: TGTGCCAGCAACAAATGGGGGGGACAGGGGTCCTACGAGCAGTACTTC; CDR3: CASNKWGGQGSYEQYF
D: TRBD2; J: TRBJ2-7; size: NA; V: TRBV7-2; DNA: TGTGCCAGCAGCTCAGGACTAGCCAAGGCGACCTTC; CDR3: CASSSGLAKATF
D: NA; J: TRBJ1-2; size: many; V: TRBV4-2; DNA: TGTGCCAGCAGTTCAGACGGCCAGGGGATGAATGGCTACACCTTC; CDR3: CASSSDGQGMNGYTF
D: NA; J: TRBJ2-7; size: few; V: TRBV5-1; DNA: TGCGCCAGCAGCTTGGATGGGGGGACCTACGAGCAGTACTTC; CDR3: CASSLDGGTYEQYF
D: TRBD1; J: TRBJ1-1; size: many; V: TRBV29-1; DNA: TGCAGCGCGCGGACAGGGACGAACACTGAAGCTTTCTTT; CDR3: CSARTGTNTEAFF
D: TRBD1; J: TRBJ2-1; size: NA; V: TRBV13; DNA: TGTGCCAGCAGCTATTCCGGGACAGGGGGCGCGAATGAGCAGTTCTTC; CDR3: CASSYSGTGGANEQFF
D: NA; J: TRBJ2-7; size: NA; V: TRBV20-1; DNA: TGCAGTGCTAGAGATCTACTAGTTCTCCGCGAGCAGTACTTC; CDR3: CSARDLLVLREQYF
D: TRBD1; J: TRBJ1-2; size: few; V: TRBV6-2/TRBV6-3; DNA: TGTGCCAGCAGGGGTGGGACAGCCCACCTAAGCTATGGCTACACCTTC; CDR3: CASRGGTAHLSYGYTF
D: NA; J: TRBJ2-5; size: few; V: TRBV7-2; DNA: TGTGCCAGCAGCTTAGGGGGCGGGGCAGGGGTAGAGACCCAGTACTTC; CDR3: CASSLGGGAGVETQYF
D: TRBD2; J: TRBJ2-3; size: NA; V: TRBV12-3/TRBV12-4; DNA: TGTGCCAGCAGTCTACTAGCGGGGGGGAGCACAGATACGCAGTATTTT; CDR3: CASSLLAGGSTDTQYF
D: TRBD1; J: TRBJ2-1; size: NA; V: TRBV15; DNA: TGTGCCACCAGGGACAGGACCGAGATTTACAATGAGCAGTTCTTC; CDR3: CATRDRTEIYNEQFF
D: NA; J: TRBJ1-5; size: few; V: TRBV28; DNA: TGTGCCAGCAGTTTGGCCGGGCCCCAGCATTTT; CDR3: CASSLAGPQHF
D: NA; J: TRBJ1-6; size: few; V: TRBV5-4; DNA: TGTGCCAGCAGCTTGGGGAGGGGGAGTAGTAATTCACCCCTCCACTTT; CDR3: CASSLGRGSSNSPLHF
D: NA; J: TRBJ2-1; size: medium-sized; V: TRBV7-2; DNA: TGTGCCAGCAGCTTAGCGGGAGGGGGTAATGAGCAGTTCTTC; CDR3: CASSLAGGGNEQFF
D: NA; J: TRBJ1-2; size: NA; V: TRBV7-9; DNA: TGTGCCAGCAGCCAAATAAATGACAGGAACTATGGCTACACCTTC; CDR3: CASSQINDRNYGYTF
D: NA; J: TRBJ2-7; size: few; V: TRBV7-2; DNA: TGTGCCAGCAGCCTACGGACGGATCTATCCTACGAGCAGTACTTC; CDR3: CASSLRTDLSYEQYF
D: NA; J: TRBJ2-3; size: NA; V: TRBV3-1; DNA: TGTGCCAGCGGAAAGGCAGGCACAGATACGCAGTATTTT; CDR3: CASGKAGTDTQYF
D: TRBD1; J: TRBJ2-3; size: NA; V: TRBV6-1; DNA: TGTGCCAGCAGGACGGACAGGAGCATTGATACGCAGTATTTT; CDR3: CASRTDRSIDTQYF
D: NA; J: TRBJ1-4; size: many; V: TRBV20-1; DNA: TGCAGTGCCTTCAGTAATGAAAAACTGTTTTTT; CDR3: CSAFSNEKLFF
D: TRBD1; J: TRBJ2-7; size: NA; V: TRBV20-1; DNA: TGCAGTGCCCGGGGGCAGGGGGCGAGCGAGCAGTACTTC; CDR3: CSARGQGASEQYF
D: TRBD1; J: TRBJ1-1; size: NA; V: TRBV12-3/TRBV12-4; DNA: TGTGCCAGCAGTCCTGGGGACAGGGGGAAAAACACTGAAGCTTTCTTT; CDR3: CASSPGDRGKNTEAFF
D: NA; J: TRBJ2-2; size: NA; V: TRBV2; DNA: TGTGCCAGCAAGGGCGAAGGTGATACCGGGGAGCTGTTTTTT; CDR3: CASKGEGDTGELFF
D: NA; J: TRBJ2-3; size: many; V: TRBV29-1; DNA: TGCAGCGTTGATCTTGTCCGACTGTTTAGCACAGATACGCAGTATTTT; CDR3: CSVDLVRLFSTDTQYF
D: TRBD1; J: TRBJ2-1; size: few; V: TRBV4-3; DNA: TGCGCCAGCAGCCCCGCCCGGGACAGGGAGTACAATGAGCAGTTCTTC; CDR3: CASSPARDREYNEQFF
D: NA; J: TRBJ1-5; size: once; V: TRBV3-1; DNA: TGTGCCAGCTGCCCCGGGGGTCCGGGCCCTTATAGCAATCAGCCCCAGCATTTT; CDR3: CASCPGGPGPYSNQPQHF
D: NA; J: TRBJ2-3; size: NA; V: TRBV5-4; DNA: TGTGCCAGCAGCTTAGGGGCGGGGACGTTTGGAGATACGCAGTATTTT; CDR3: CASSLGAGTFGDTQYF
D: TRBD1; J: TRBJ2-7; size: many; V: TRBV10-2; DNA: TGCGCCAGCAGTGGAATAAGGACAGGGACCTACGAGCAGTACTTC; CDR3: CASSGIRTGTYEQYF
D: TRBD2; J: TRBJ2-2; size: NA; V: TRBV4-2; DNA: TGTGCCAGCAGCTTCACCCTAGCGGGGGGGCCCGGGGAGCTGTTTTTT; CDR3: CASSFTLAGGPGELFF